This T cell receptor beta chain stems from a study of shared clonotypes between healthy human individuals (dated by TCRdb to 2019 to 2021). As for the study more broadly: A couple of women and a few men aged 18 to 49 years were included in the cohort. Each donor's leukapheresis produced roughly between roughly 0.85 and 9.5 billion PBMCs. For each donor, CD4 naive and CD4 memory were each given three plates, CD8 naive was given two plates, and CD8 memory was given one plate. To estimate repertoire size and how much clonotypes are shared between individuals, the study performed deep sequencing of blood TCR repertoires from about five healthy adults. Different laboratories and diverse techniques were used to prepare libraries and sequence TCR repertoires, to increase sequencing depth and limit assay-specific biases.

The donors were healthy, HIV-negative adults who had no recently reported acute infections or vaccinations. Every donor was a Caucasian adult residing in Nashville, Tennessee, USA. CD4+ T cells were enriched by magnetic negative selection, after which naive cells were positively selected on CD45RA and the negative fraction was taken as the memory subset. Blood was collected by leukapheresis, and PBMCs were isolated by Ficoll-Histopaque density gradient centrifugation and then cryopreserved in liquid nitrogen vapor phase. Analytical flow cytometry was used to check the purity and quantity of every magnetically sorted T cell population. Genomic DNA was isolated from every sorted fraction and measured by UV absorbance on a Nanodrop 2000c. Study-level results and caveats: Sampling was limited to blood, and TCR repertoires in tissue likely differ from TCR repertoires in blood. Pairwise subsampling indicated that sequencing depth was expected to affect the degree of clonotype sharing among donors. The genetic and exposure-history diversity represented was limited by the small number of donors. Even with the large sequencing depth, rarefaction of the sorted-subset datasets indicated that sequencing was incomplete. Across four donors, about 5% of naive CD4, 3% to 3.5% of naive CD8, roughly 2.2% of memory CD4, and 0.4% to 0.45% of memory CD8 clonotypes were shared. Compared with non-shared clonotypes, the clonotypes found in all four sorted-subset donors had higher generation probabilities. Estimated clonotype richness was generally larger for naive than for memory subsets.

Concerning this clone: The target of this receptor is not known. Base quality data are lacking; no much larger clone is found one base away.

The CDR3 goes from the cysteine to the phenylalanine over 17 residues. The DNA shown is the 51-base CDR3, in frame from base 1. From the germline V gene (reference sequence), CDR1 is SEHNR and CDR2 is FQNEAQ. V lost 1 base and J lost 4 bases; the stretch between them is 20 bases long. Using the deep immunoSEQ assay, multiplex PCR amplified TCR CDR3 regions from genomic DNA. Genomic DNA extracted from each cell subset was distributed evenly over all wells of several immunoSEQ 96-well plates, and each plate served as one replicate. For sorted subsets, roughly 200 ng of genomic DNA, equivalent to tens of thousands of T cell genomes, went into each replicate PCR. Purified libraries were measured with a Qubit 3.0 fluorometer, size-checked on a Bioanalyzer 2100, and measured again with the KAPA Library Quantification kit. Every immunoSEQ 96-well plate was sequenced on a separate single-read 150-cycle Illumina NextSeq 550 flow cell. The authors' analysis ran thus. Because the immunoSEQ output held only junctional sequences and lacked quality scores, the filtering could not match the filtering applied to full-length reads. Sequences were annotated with PyIR, a Python wrapper for IgBLAST v1.9, using IMGT germline references to assign V/J genes and CDR3. Reads were removed for weak V/J assignments (E-value above 1e-6), missing CDR3, stop codons, out-of-frame junctions, or ambiguous translated residues. V3J clonotypes were defined as sequences sharing the same inferred V gene, J gene, and CDR3 amino acid sequence. Percentage overlap between repertoires was computed as shared unique clonotypes divided by the size of the smaller repertoire. RTK rarefaction, the Chao1 estimator, and Recon v2.1 estimates of unobserved clonotypes were used to assess repertoire richness. Generation probabilities were computed with OLGA for all TCRbeta clonotypes obtained by the gDNA method from several donors. TCRdb mirrors the immuneACCESS table, restricted to in-frame sequences. Some clones are absent from its copies; in checked studies, under half trace to an unresolved V gene, and the reason for the others is unknown. Clone size and the V and J calls come from that table; the DNA yielded D and trimming. Within this sample are 1.4 million or so clones, with 98% of them counted one time only. Approximately 0.38% of the sample lies in the top ten.

The rearranged chain carries TRBV7-9 and TRBJ2-7; the D gene is unclear. This TCR was recovered from a man in his thirties or forties in good health. The sequenced sample was naive CD4+ T cells sorted from blood. The intended sense of this specimen's cell subset or site label: CD45RA+ positively selected. The CDR3 is CASSLGWSATRRYEQYF. In nucleotides, the sequence is TGTGCCAGCAGCTTAGGGTGGTCAGCAACCCGCCGATACGAGCAGTACTTC.